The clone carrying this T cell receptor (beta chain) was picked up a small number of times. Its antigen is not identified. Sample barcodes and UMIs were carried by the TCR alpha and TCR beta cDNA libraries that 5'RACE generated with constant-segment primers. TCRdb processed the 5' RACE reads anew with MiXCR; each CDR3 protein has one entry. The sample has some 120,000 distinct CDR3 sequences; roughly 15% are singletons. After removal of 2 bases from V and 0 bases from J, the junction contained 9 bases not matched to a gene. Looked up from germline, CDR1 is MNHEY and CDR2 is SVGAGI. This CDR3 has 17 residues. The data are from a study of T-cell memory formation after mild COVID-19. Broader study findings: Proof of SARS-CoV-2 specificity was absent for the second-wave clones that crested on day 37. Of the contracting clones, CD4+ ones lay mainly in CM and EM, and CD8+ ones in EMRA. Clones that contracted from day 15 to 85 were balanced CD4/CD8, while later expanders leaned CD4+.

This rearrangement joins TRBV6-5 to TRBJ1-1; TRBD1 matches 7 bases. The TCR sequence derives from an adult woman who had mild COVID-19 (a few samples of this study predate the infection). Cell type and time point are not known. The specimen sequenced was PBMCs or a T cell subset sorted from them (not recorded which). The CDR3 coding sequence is TGTGCCAGCAGTTACACCGAGGGGGCTTTAATGAACACTGAAGCTTTCTTT. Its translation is CASSYTEGALMNTEAFF.